The 19 T cell receptor beta chains below all came from one sample that was sequenced in a study of blood T cell repertoires in COVID-19 (TCRdb year 2020). Receptors were amplified or captured by the immunoSEQ multiplex PCR assay. In TCRdb, the immuneACCESS table is reduced to in-frame sequences with V and J assigned. These tables do not hold every clone; where another copy was compared, an unresolved V gene accounts for under half, and the others remain unexplained. Here the sample has a few hundred thousand clones; roughly 84% occur a single time. The ten largest clones take up roughly 13% of the sample. Sequencing was done on a sample of peripheral blood. These receptors originate from a human donor in a cohort sampled during active COVID-19.

V is TRBV19 and J is TRBJ2-7; 7 positions match TRBD1. This CDR3 has 16 residues. V gave up 2 bases and J gave up 4 bases; unmatched junction bases: 11. From germline, CDR1 is LNHDA and CDR2 SQIVND (reference sequence). The CDR3 here is CASSIRAHRGDYEQYF. The CDR3, as DNA: TGTGCCAGTAGTATAAGGGCCCACAGGGGCGATTACGAGCAGTACTTC. Drawing the rest from reference TRBV19 and TRBJ2-7, the complete variable domain is DGGITQSPKYLFRKEGQNVTLSCEQNLNHDAMYWYRQDPGQGLRLIYYSQIVNDFQKGDIAEGYSVSREKKESFPLTVTSAQKNPTAFYLCASSIRAHRGDYEQYFGPGTRLTVT.

The V gene is TRBV7-8, the J gene TRBJ1-6, with 9 bases lining up with TRBD1. CDR1 is SGHVS and CDR2 is FQNEAQ in the germline V gene. Losses at the gene ends were 5 bases for V and 4 bases for J; bases not matched to a gene: 3. This CDR3 is built from 15 residues. CDR3 nucleotides: TGTGCCAGCAGCGTCGGGACAGGGTATAATTCACCCCTCCACTTT. Protein sequence: CASSVGTGYNSPLHF.

In its sample, this clone was seen once. The chain couples TRBV11-2 to TRBJ2-1, with TRBD2 matching 8 bases. Germline values: CDR1 SGHAT, CDR2 FQNNGV. This CDR3 is built from 12 residues. The V and J ends lost 5 bases and 6 bases, in that order; junction bases with no gene match: 0. CDR3 sequence reads: CASSTSGNEQFF. For the CDR3, the DNA is TGTGCCAGCAGCACTAGCGGCAATGAGCAGTTCTTC.

This sequence joins TRBV6-4 and TRBJ2-1; 7 bases align to TRBD2. Germline V gene lookup returns CDR1 MRHNA and CDR2 SNTAGT. This CDR3 contains 14 residues. The V gene end was trimmed by 4 bases and the J gene end by 8 bases; junction bases not matched to a gene: 8. The CDR3 is CASSVREGRDEQFF. CDR3 bases: TGTGCCAGCAGTGTGAGGGAGGGCCGGGATGAGCAGTTCTTC.

J is TRBJ1-1 and V is TRBV6-5, with D possibly being TRBD1 (6 bases). Germline V gene sequence: CDR1 MNHEY, CDR2 SVGAGI. V lost 7 bases and J lost 11, with 14 bases in between. The CDR3 totals 11 residues. As DNA, the CDR3 is TGTGCCAGCATTCGGGACATAAGGGCTTTCTTT. Its protein is CASIRDIRAFF.

CDR3 in amino acids: CASSSGQGSIGELFF. The CDR3 nucleotides read TGTGCCAGCAGCTCCGGACAGGGATCCATCGGGGAGCTGTTTTTT. The chain links TRBV7-6 to TRBJ2-2, with 8 bases lining up with TRBD1. This CDR3 spans 15 amino acids. In germline, CDR1 is SGHVS, CDR2 FNYEAQ. The junction had 8 bases not matched to a gene; V was cut back by 4 bases and J by 7 bases.

This clone was observed at least ten times. The chain links TRBV2 to TRBJ2-7, with 7 positions matching TRBD2. This CDR3 region has 15 residues. V shed 4 bases, J shed 2 bases, and the junction held 8 bases outside the gene matches. The germline V gene has CDR1 SNHLY and CDR2 FYNNEI. CDR3 residues: CASSVWLAATYEQYF. The CDR3 coding sequence is TGTGCCAGCAGTGTGTGGCTAGCGGCTACCTACGAGCAGTACTTC.

The chain employs TRBV7-9 and TRBJ2-7; TRBD1 agrees at 9 bases. CDR3 size: 16 residues. CDR1 is SEHNR, CDR2 FQNEAQ, per germline (reference sequence). The trim removed 2 bases at V and 6 bases at J, leaving 11 bases unmatched. The DNA for the CDR3 is TGTGCCAGCAGCTTACCCTCGGGACAGGGTTCTGGCGAGCAGTACTTC. It yields the protein CASSLPSGQGSGEQYF.

This rearrangement joins TRBV19 to TRBJ2-3, with 9 nucleotides matching TRBD2. Germline V gene data show CDR1 as LNHDA and CDR2 as SQIVND (reference sequence). V trimming: 10 bases; J trimming: 4 bases; junction bases outside the gene matches: 12. The CDR3 totals 15 residues. The CDR3 nucleotides are TGTGCCACCAGGGGACTAGCTATTTCCCCAGATACGCAGTATTTT. Encoded protein: CATRGLAISPDTQYF.

This sequence joins TRBV6-4 and TRBJ2-3, with TRBD2 matching 7 bases. Germline V gene sequence: CDR1 MRHNA, CDR2 SNTAGT. This CDR3 has 15 residues. Trimming at V came to 5 bases and at J to 4 bases, leaving 9 bases not matched to a gene. This chain's CDR3 is CASSFRAGSPDTQYF. DNA for the CDR3: TGTGCCAGCAGTTTCAGAGCGGGATCTCCAGATACGCAGTATTTT.

The gene calls are TRBV2 and TRBJ2-3; D gene unclear. Germline loops: CDR1 SNHLY, CDR2 FYNNEI. Trimming removed 4 bases from V and 14 bases from J, with 16 bases in between. The CDR3 is 12 amino acids. CDR3 DNA sequence: TGTGCCAGCAGTGGAGAAACGCCACCGGGGTATTTT. Encoded protein: CASSGETPPGYF.

The chain combines TRBV18 with TRBJ1-2; possible D gene TRBD1, 6 bases. V lost 5 bases to trimming and J lost 4 bases, with 11 bases between them. Germline V gene data show CDR1 as KGHSH and CDR2 as LQKENI. The CDR3 runs 13 residues. The CDR3 protein is CASSVDRLYGYTF. The DNA of the CDR3 is TGTGCCAGCTCAGTAGACAGGCTCTATGGCTACACCTTC.

In this sample, this clone turned up once. The V and J genes are TRBV28 and TRBJ2-7, with unresolved D. The CDR3 is 16 residues long. V was cut by 2 bases and J by 3 bases, with 17 bases left in between. Germline V gives CDR1 MDHEN, CDR2 SYDVKM. This CDR3 reads CASSLSPGIRRYEQYF. DNA of the CDR3: TGTGCCAGCAGTTTAAGTCCGGGTATCCGTCGCTACGAGCAGTACTTC.

The chain recombines TRBV5-4 with TRBJ2-3; maybe TRBD2 (5 bases). The CDR3 extends over 13 amino acids. The ends were cut back, 3 bases at V and 2 bases at J, with 7 bases in the middle. The V gene's germline CDR1 is SGHNT and CDR2 YYREEE (reference sequence). CDR3 in amino acids: CASSSTNTDTQYF. In nucleotides, the CDR3 is TGTGCCAGCAGCTCGACTAACACAGATACGCAGTATTTT. The full variable domain, its missing parts supplied by reference TRBV5-4 and TRBJ2-3, is ETGVTQSPTHLIKTRGQQVTLRCSSQSGHNTVSWYQQALGQGPQFIFQYYREEENGRGNFPPRFSGLQFPNYSSELNVNALELDDSALYLCASSSTNTDTQYFGPGTRLTVL.

Only a few counts were recorded for this clone. The rearrangement joins TRBV5-5 to TRBJ2-3; 15 bases match TRBD2. Germline assignment: CDR1 SGHKS and CDR2 YYEKEE (reference sequence). There are 17 residues in the CDR3. Trimming at V came to 0 bases and at J to 11 bases, leaving 10 bases not matched to a gene. CDR3 nucleotides: TGTGCCAGCAGCTTGGGGACTAGCGGGAGGGCCGGTCATGGGCAGTATTTT. This gives the protein CASSLGTSGRAGHGQYF.

J is TRBJ2-3 and V is TRBV2, with TRBD2 identical over 7 bases. Germline assignment: CDR1 SNHLY and CDR2 FYNNEI. The CDR3 has 16 amino acids. Trimming cost V 2 bases and J 3 bases; bases outside gene matches: 8. In DNA form, the CDR3 reads TGTGCCAGCAGTGAAATTCCGGGAGGATGGACAGATACGCAGTATTTT. Its translation: CASSEIPGGWTDTQYF.

DNA of the CDR3: TGTGCCAGCAGCATCGGGGGGGGTATCGGCTCCTACAATGAGCAGTTCTTC. It codes for CASSIGGGIGSYNEQFF. The rearrangement joins TRBV28 to TRBJ2-1; TRBD2 aligns across 8 bases. The J segment lost 0 bases and the V segment lost 6 bases, leaving 10 bases of the junction unmatched. This CDR3 has 17 residues. Germline V gene data show CDR1 as MDHEN and CDR2 as SYDVKM.

The chain employs TRBV6-5 and TRBJ2-7; 7 positions agree with TRBD1. CDR1 is MNHEY and CDR2 is SVGAGI in the germline V gene. The V segment lost 8 bases and the J segment 2 bases; nucleotides outside the gene matches: 9. There are 14 residues in the CDR3. The CDR3, as DNA: TGTGCCAGCTACCCCCGGGACAGTACCTACGAGCAGTACTTC. The encoded protein is CASYPRDSTYEQYF.

The rearrangement joins TRBV7-9 to TRBJ2-1, with a weak D call TRBD2 (6 bases). The CDR3 runs 16 residues. Per germline, CDR1 SEHNR and CDR2 FQNEAQ (reference sequence). V lost 2 bases and J lost 1, with 12 bases in between. The CDR3 spells CASSLYGRLSYNEQFF. CDR3 sequence (DNA): TGTGCCAGCAGCTTATACGGGAGACTTTCCTACAATGAGCAGTTCTTC. The full variable domain, with the rest looked up from reference TRBV7-9 and TRBJ2-1, is DTGVSQNPRHKITKRGQNVTFRCDPISEHNRLYWYRQTLGQGPEFLTYFQNEAQLEKSRLLSDRFSAERPKGSFSTLEIQRTEQGDSAMYLCASSLYGRLSYNEQFFGPGTRLTVL.